This TCR beta chain was sequenced in a study of Tregs in tolerant kidney transplant recipients. Mixed chimerism was transient after nonmyeloablative marrow transplants from related graft donors. Here immunoSEQ multiplex PCR was the method, and the copy in TCRdb shows in-frame clones only, minus some. The data contain roughly 64,000 clones, more than 75% of them singletons. Trimming took 6 bases from V and 4 from J, leaving 14 bases between them. The CDR3 length is 14 residues. Germline loops: CDR1 SGHDT, CDR2 YYEEEE. On this clone itself: The antigen is undetermined.

Findings and limits, study-wide: Expanding Tregs on activated donor B cells appeared to best identify donor-specific TCRbeta clones.

The sample consisted of CD4+ T cells from blood (PBMCs), taken 6 months after the transplant. V gene TRBV5-6 combines with J gene TRBJ1-5, with no clear D. This clonotype was obtained from a human patient who received a combined kidney and bone marrow transplant. The graft donor may account for some of the T cells. CDR3 nucleotide sequence: TGTGCCAGCAACCCCATGGGCAGTAATCAGCCCCAGCATTTT. This encodes CASNPMGSNQPQHF.